This TCR beta chain was identified in a study of long-term antiretroviral therapy in people with HIV. The authors ran the immunoSEQ assay, v3.0, at survey level. Profiled with immunoSEQ multiplex PCR; TCRdb holds only in-frame clones, not every one. In the table there are about 16,000 clones, around 84% of which are singletons. The study, taken as a whole, reports: Repertoires from HIV showed CDR3 length ranges narrower than those of controls.

CDR3 size: 19 residues. Per the germline V gene, CDR1 is LNHDA and CDR2 is SQIVND (reference sequence). With 2 bases clipped from V and 2 bases from J, the junction kept 8 bases outside the gene matches. This clone showed up just once. Its antigen is unidentified. The clonotype originates from a woman aged 35 to 49 with HIV. The sequences come from unsorted PBMCs, collected 0.5 years after starting antiretroviral therapy. The rearrangement links TRBV19 to TRBJ2-3; 15 nucleotides match TRBD2. Written as DNA, the CDR3 is TGTGCCAGTAGTATATCTGGACTAGCGGGAGGGTCCTCCACAGATACGCAGTATTTT. Protein sequence: CASSISGLAGGSSTDTQYF.